This T cell receptor (beta chain) is drawn from a study of cytotoxic CD8 clonotypes in ibrutinib-treated CLL. Study findings and constraints: Baseline clonality, above age-matched healthy donor levels, tracked circulating CD8+ T-cell counts. Sampling schedules were unmatched across sustained-remission and progressing patients.

The germline V gene encodes CDR1 MNHNS and CDR2 SASEGT. The V end lost 6 bases, the J end lost 1 base, and 9 bases lay between the germline ends. The CDR3 is 13 residues long. As concerns this clone: What it recognizes is unknown.

This table comes from immunoSEQ multiplex PCR, and its TCRdb copy is limited to in-frame clones, with some not included. The repertoire holds fewer than 55,000 clones, with roughly 63% as singletons. The sample in question was PBMCs, obtained after 24 months of ibrutinib treatment. This receptor was identified in a human donor with chronic lymphocytic leukemia. The chain couples TRBV6-1 to TRBJ2-5, with a weak D call TRBD2 (6 bases). This chain's CDR3 is CASSGTGQETQYF. The DNA of the CDR3 is TGTGCCAGCAGCGGGACTGGCCAAGAGACCCAGTACTTC.